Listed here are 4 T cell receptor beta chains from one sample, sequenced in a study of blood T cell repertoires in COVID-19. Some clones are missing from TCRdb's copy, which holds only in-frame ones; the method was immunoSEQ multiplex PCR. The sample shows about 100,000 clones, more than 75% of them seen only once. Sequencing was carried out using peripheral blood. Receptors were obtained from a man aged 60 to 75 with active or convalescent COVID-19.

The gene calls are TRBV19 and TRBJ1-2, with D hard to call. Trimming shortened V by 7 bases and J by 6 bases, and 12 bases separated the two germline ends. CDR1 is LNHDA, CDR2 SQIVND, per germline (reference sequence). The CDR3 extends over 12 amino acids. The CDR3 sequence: CASKAGSDGYTF. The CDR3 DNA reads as TGTGCCAGTAAGGCGGGATCGGATGGCTACACCTTC. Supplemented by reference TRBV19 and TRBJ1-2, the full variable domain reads DGGITQSPKYLFRKEGQNVTLSCEQNLNHDAMYWYRQDPGQGLRLIYYSQIVNDFQKGDIAEGYSVSREKKESFPLTVTSAQKNPTAFYLCASKAGSDGYTFGSGTRLTVV.

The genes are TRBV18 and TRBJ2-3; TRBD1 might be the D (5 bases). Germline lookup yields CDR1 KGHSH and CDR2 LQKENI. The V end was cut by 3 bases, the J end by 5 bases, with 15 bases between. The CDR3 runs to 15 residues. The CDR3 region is CASSPGMAGRDTQYF. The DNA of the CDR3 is TGTGCCAGCTCACCCGGTATGGCAGGGCGAGATACGCAGTATTTT.

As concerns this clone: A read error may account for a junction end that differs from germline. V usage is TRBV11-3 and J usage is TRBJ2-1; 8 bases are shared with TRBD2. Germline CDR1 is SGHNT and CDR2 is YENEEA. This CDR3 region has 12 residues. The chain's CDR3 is CASSQGGLVVIF. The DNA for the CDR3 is TGTGCCAGCAGCCAAGGGGGACTAGTGGTGATCTTC.

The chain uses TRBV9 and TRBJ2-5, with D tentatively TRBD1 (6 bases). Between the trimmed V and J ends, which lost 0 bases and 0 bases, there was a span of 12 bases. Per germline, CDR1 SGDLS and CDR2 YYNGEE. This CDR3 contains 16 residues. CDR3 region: CASSVAGTTYQETQYF. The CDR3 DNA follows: TGTGCCAGCAGCGTAGCTGGGACAACTTACCAAGAGACCCAGTACTTC.